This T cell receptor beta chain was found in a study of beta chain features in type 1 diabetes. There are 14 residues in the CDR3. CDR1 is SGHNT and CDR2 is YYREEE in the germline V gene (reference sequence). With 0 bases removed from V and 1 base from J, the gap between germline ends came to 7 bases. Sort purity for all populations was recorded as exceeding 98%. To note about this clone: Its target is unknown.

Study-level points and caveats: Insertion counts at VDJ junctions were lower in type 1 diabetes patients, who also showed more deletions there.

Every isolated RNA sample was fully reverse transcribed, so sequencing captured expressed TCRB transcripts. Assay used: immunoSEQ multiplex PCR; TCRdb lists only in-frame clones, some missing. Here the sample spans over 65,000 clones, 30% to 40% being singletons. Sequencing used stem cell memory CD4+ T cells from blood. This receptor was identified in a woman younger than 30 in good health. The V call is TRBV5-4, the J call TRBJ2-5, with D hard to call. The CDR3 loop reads CASSLDYTQETQYF. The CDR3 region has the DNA TGTGCCAGCAGCTTGGACTACACCCAAGAGACCCAGTACTTC.